The clone carrying this TCR beta chain was counted a few times. Its matching antigen is unknown. This sample was included in a study of T cell repertoires in cytomegalovirus infection. Study findings and constraints: CMV-specific TCR beta clonotypes restricted by HLA-C were the ones dominating the ex vivo response.

TCRdb ran MiXCR on the reads and lists one entry per CDR3 protein. The table shows 640,000 or so distinct CDR3 sequences, with about 33% occurring only once. The length of the CDR3 is 15 residues. With 4 bases removed from V and 6 bases from J, the gap between germline ends came to 19 bases. The germline V gene has CDR1 MGHRA and CDR2 YSYEKL. This clonotype was obtained from a human donor in good health (CMV status not recorded). Some clones in this sample may be carry-over from other donors' samples. The V and J genes are TRBV4-1 and TRBJ2-7; either TRBD1 or TRBD2 may fit D (5 bases each). The source material was cultured PBMCs, sampled from culture after CMV antigen stimulation. The DNA for the CDR3 is TGCGCCAGCAGCCGGACTGGGACCCGCGGCCTCGAGCAGTACTTC. Its translation: CASSRTGTRGLEQYF.